This TCR beta chain was observed in a study of read filtering for tumor transcriptome and immune sequencing. About the research overall: Transcriptome libraries were built from DNase-treated RNA. Study observations and caveats: Even smaller IR-seq throughput identified most shared clonotypes.

V dropped 0 bases and J dropped 4; count of bases not matched to a gene: 7. The CDR3 runs 17 residues. Per germline, CDR1 LGHDT and CDR2 YNNKEL (reference sequence). Molecular barcoded adaptors covering alpha/delta and beta/gamma chains were used on roughly 400 ng RNA. A single record per CDR3 protein comes from TCRdb applying MiXCR to the reads. The data show approximately 59,000 distinct CDR3 sequences, with 9% to 15% seen just once and around 16% held by the top ten. The sample holds many counts of this clonotype. No antigen is known for it. Sample: a population of CD138-negative cells sorted from bone marrow. The TCR was taken from a donor at least 40 years old with multiple myeloma. This chain links TRBV3-1 with TRBJ1-5; 9 nucleotides match TRBD1. The chain's CDR3 is CASSQDEDRGRNQPQHF. The CDR3, as DNA: TGTGCCAGCAGCCAAGATGAGGACAGGGGCAGGAATCAGCCCCAGCATTTT. Together with reference TRBV3-1 and TRBJ1-5, the CDR3 gives the full variable domain: DTAVSQTPKYLVTQMGNDKSIKCEQNLGHDTMYWYKQDSKKFLKIMFSYNNKELIINETVPNRFSPKSPDKAHLNLHINSLELGDSAVYFCASSQDEDRGRNQPQHFGDGTRLSIL.